A selection of T cell receptor beta chains follows, all from one sample in a study of T cell repertoires in cytomegalovirus infection. One entry per CDR3 protein, called by TCRdb with MiXCR from the reads. The sample includes some 100,000 distinct CDR3 sequences, about 25% seen only once; the top ten take about two fifths. The sequencing sample was made of CD8+ T cells from PBMCs. Receptors were obtained from a human donor in good health (CMV status not recorded). Some clones in this sample may be carry-over from other donors' samples. Both conserved end residues are part of each CDR3. The D gene is left open where the match is weak. Size values are once, few and many counts, or a class for expanded clones, and some rows have none.

d_call clone_size j_call v_call cdr3_aa cdr3_nt
TRBD2 many TRBJ2-2 TRBV4-1 CASSHTSGPDLELFF TGCGCCAGCAGCCATACTAGCGGCCCTGATCTGGAGCTGTTTTTT
TRBD2 many TRBJ2-1 TRBV7-8 CASSQVLTGGYNEQFF TGTGCCAGCAGCCAGGTCCTGACGGGAGGTTACAATGAGCAGTTCTTC
TRBD1 few TRBJ1-4 TRBV13 CASSIRQGNREKLFF TGTGCCAGCAGCATCCGACAGGGAAATAGGGAAAAACTGTTTTTT
- - TRBJ1-2 TRBV29-1 CSVEDLVPEAGGYTF TGCAGCGTTGAAGATCTGGTACCCGAGGCAGGTGGCTACACCTTC
TRBD2 few TRBJ2-2 TRBV6-1 CASSRRGAGGPLLNTGELFF TGTGCCAGCAGTAGGAGAGGTGCGGGAGGGCCTCTACTTAACACCGGGGAGCTGTTTTTT
- - TRBJ2-2 TRBV11-2 CASSFTFSGGRWGSGELFF TGTGCCAGCAGCTTTACTTTTTCTGGCGGGCGTTGGGGTTCCGGGGAGCTGTTTTTT
- - TRBJ2-7 TRBV18 CASSPSSGGTASYEQYF TGTGCCAGCTCACCAAGTTCTGGCGGGACGGCGTCCTACGAGCAGTACTTC
- - TRBJ1-1 TRBV19 CASALAEGTEAFF TGTGCCAGTGCCCTGGCGGAGGGGACTGAAGCTTTCTTT
- many TRBJ2-3 TRBV12-3/TRBV12-4 CASSFLGGVPDTQYF TGTGCCAGCAGTTTTCTGGGCGGTGTCCCAGATACGCAGTATTTT
- few TRBJ1-1 TRBV7-9 CASSSGAEAFF TGTGCCAGCAGCTCTGGGGCTGAAGCTTTCTTT
- - TRBJ2-7 TRBV7-9 CASSLIGQGYEQYF TGTGCCAGCAGCCTTATCGGCCAGGGGTACGAGCAGTACTTC
- few TRBJ2-7 TRBV12-3/TRBV12-4 CASSLPGEQYF TGTGCCAGCAGTCTCCCGGGAGAGCAGTACTTC
TRBD1 few TRBJ2-5 TRBV7-2 CASRSQLGGEETQYF TGTGCCAGCAGATCCCAATTAGGGGGCGAGGAGACCCAGTACTTC
TRBD1 - TRBJ2-7 TRBV28 CASSFGTAYEQYF TGTGCCAGCAGTTTCGGGACAGCCTACGAGCAGTACTTC
TRBD1 few TRBJ1-1 TRBV30 CAWSDRASEAFF TGTGCCTGGAGCGACAGGGCTTCTGAAGCTTTCTTT
- many TRBJ2-1 TRBV6-2/TRBV6-3 CASSYSSVGDNEQFF TGTGCCAGCAGTTACTCGAGTGTGGGAGACAATGAGCAGTTCTTC
- few TRBJ2-3 TRBV11-3 CASSPEAGFGPDTQYF TGTGCCAGCAGCCCCGAGGCAGGGTTCGGACCAGATACGCAGTATTTT
TRBD1 many TRBJ1-1 TRBV12-3/TRBV12-4 CATDRERVTEAFF TGTGCCACGGACAGGGAACGGGTCACTGAAGCTTTCTTT
- - TRBJ2-7 TRBV6-2/TRBV6-3 CASSYPGYEQYF TGTGCCAGCAGTTACCCAGGCTACGAGCAGTACTTC
- - TRBJ2-7 TRBV28 CASQIGVWTYEQYF TGTGCCAGTCAGATTGGGGTTTGGACCTACGAGCAGTACTTC
TRBD1 - TRBJ1-5 TRBV20-1 CSVPDRGRSNQPQHF TGCAGTGTCCCGGACAGGGGGCGCAGCAATCAGCCCCAGCATTTT
TRBD1 many TRBJ1-3 TRBV7-2 CASSPGQVHSGNTIYF TGTGCCAGCAGCCCGGGACAGGTACACTCTGGAAACACCATATATTTT
- - TRBJ2-3 TRBV3-1 CASSQERGDTQYF TGTGCCAGCAGCCAAGAACGGGGGGATACGCAGTATTTT
- - TRBJ2-3 TRBV6-5 CASSFYFTDTQYF TGTGCCAGCAGTTTTTACTTCACAGATACGCAGTATTTT
TRBD2 - TRBJ2-3 TRBV7-6 CASSGGLAGGEYTQYF TGTGCCAGCAGCGGTGGACTAGCGGGGGGTGAATATACGCAGTATTTT
- - TRBJ2-5 TRBV30 CAWSVGFGETQYF TGTGCCTGGAGTGTAGGGTTCGGGGAGACCCAGTACTTC
TRBD1 - TRBJ2-7 TRBV2 CASSDYDRGITYEQYF TGTGCCAGCAGTGACTATGACAGGGGCATTACCTACGAGCAGTACTTC
TRBD1 many TRBJ1-2 TRBV27 CASRTQGANYGYTF TGTGCCAGCAGGACACAGGGGGCAAACTATGGCTACACCTTC
- many TRBJ1-1 TRBV7-8 CASSMYLGGGNTEAFF TGTGCCAGCAGCATGTACTTGGGGGGAGGGAACACTGAAGCTTTCTTT
- many TRBJ2-7 TRBV28 CASSGGDSSYEQYF TGTGCCAGCAGTGGGGGGGACAGTTCCTACGAGCAGTACTTC
- - TRBJ2-7 TRBV19 CASSIGGGWSYEQYF TGTGCCAGTAGTATTGGAGGAGGGTGGTCCTACGAGCAGTACTTC
TRBD2 - TRBJ2-7 TRBV29-1 CSVEFGTSGDSYEQYF TGCAGCGTTGAATTTGGGACTAGCGGCGACTCCTACGAGCAGTACTTC
- few TRBJ2-6 TRBV28 CASSFGASYSGANVLTF TGTGCCAGCAGTTTCGGGGCCTCTTACTCTGGGGCCAACGTCCTGACTTTC
TRBD2 many TRBJ2-2 TRBV6-1 CASRAGTRDTGELFF TGTGCCAGCCGAGCCGGGACTAGGGACACCGGGGAGCTGTTTTTT
TRBD1 - TRBJ2-3 TRBV20-1 CSARGYRDSADTQYF TGCAGTGCTAGAGGTTATCGGGACAGCGCAGATACGCAGTATTTT
- - TRBJ1-5 TRBV4-3 CASSQPMGLQNQPQHF TGCGCCAGCAGCCAACCAATGGGACTCCAGAATCAGCCCCAGCATTTT
- - TRBJ2-2 TRBV12-5 CASGSSVAGELFF TGTGCTAGTGGTTCCTCAGTAGCCGGGGAGCTGTTTTTT
TRBD2 few TRBJ2-1 TRBV20-1 CSATSGGDNEQFF TGCAGTGCCACTAGCGGGGGGGACAATGAGCAGTTCTTC
TRBD2 - TRBJ2-7 TRBV20-1 CSARGLAEAYEQYF TGCAGTGCTAGAGGACTAGCGGAGGCCTACGAGCAGTACTTC
TRBD2 many TRBJ2-2 TRBV7-2 CASSSRLATGELFF TGTGCCAGCAGCTCTCGACTAGCCACCGGGGAGCTGTTTTTT
TRBD1 few TRBJ2-7 TRBV12-5 CASGPGTGYEQYF TGTGCTAGTGGCCCGGGGACAGGGTACGAGCAGTACTTC
TRBD2 few TRBJ2-7 TRBV7-8 CASSSSGRLDEQYF TGTGCCAGCAGCTCTAGCGGGAGATTAGACGAGCAGTACTTC
- - TRBJ2-2 TRBV29-1 CSVESEKGGRTGELFF TGCAGCGTTGAAAGTGAGAAGGGGGGTCGCACCGGGGAGCTGTTTTTT
TRBD2 - TRBJ2-5 TRBV7-6 CASSPVRGGEETQYF TGTGCCAGCAGCCCAGTGCGGGGGGGAGAGGAGACCCAGTACTTC
- many TRBJ2-7 TRBV7-9 CATEAGTSTYEQYF TGTGCCACCGAAGCCGGGACTTCTACCTACGAGCAGTACTTC
TRBD1 many TRBJ1-2 TRBV28 CASSFFDRANYGYTF TGTGCCAGCAGTTTCTTCGACAGGGCGAACTATGGCTACACCTTC
TRBD1 - TRBJ2-2 TRBV20-1 CSARGRDSLTGELFF TGCAGTGCTAGAGGAAGGGACAGCCTCACCGGGGAGCTGTTTTTT
TRBD1 many TRBJ2-7 TRBV4-1 CASSQHGTGTGLTYEQYF TGCGCCAGCAGCCAACATGGAACCGGGACAGGTCTAACCTACGAGCAGTACTTC
TRBD2 - TRBJ2-7 TRBV20-1 CSARDLASGSYEQYF TGCAGTGCTAGAGATCTAGCTAGCGGCTCCTACGAGCAGTACTTC
TRBD2 - TRBJ2-3 TRBV5-6 CASSLVGTSGASPFTDTQYF TGTGCCAGCAGCTTGGTTGGGACTAGCGGGGCCAGTCCCTTCACAGATACGCAGTATTTT